The TCR beta chain described here comes from a study of CD8 T cells in Susac syndrome. Whole-study findings and limits: TEMRA cells and active patients showed peak Susac CD8+ clonal expansion.

The ends lost 3 bases at V and 3 bases at J; junction bases unmatched: 3. The CDR3 length is 13 residues. Germline lookup yields CDR1 SGHRS and CDR2 YFSETQ. As regards this clonotype: The antigen remains unidentified.

The RNA input was roughly 0.45 to 1 ug, and it was reverse transcribed with random hexamers. MiXCR was run by TCRdb on the immunoSEQ multiplex PCR reads, yielding one entry per CDR3 protein. The sample yields 100,000 to 150,000 distinct CDR3 sequences, around 94% seen once. The chain links TRBV5-1 to TRBJ2-7; TRBD2 agrees at 7 bases. This clonotype was sampled from a human donor with Susac syndrome. Sequenced material: CD8+ T cells from PBMCs. The CDR3 here is CASSSGLLYEQYF. CDR3 nucleotides: TGCGCCAGCAGCTCGGGACTACTCTACGAGCAGTACTTC. Full variable domain (rest looked up from reference TRBV5-1 and TRBJ2-7): KAGVTQTPRYLIKTRGQQVTLSCSPISGHRSVSWYQQTPGQGLQFLFEYFSETQRNKGNFPGRFSGRQFSNSRSEMNVSTLELGDSALYLCASSSGLLYEQYFGPGTRLTVT.